Below, one TCR beta chain is given with its context. Clones were sequenced by immunoSEQ multiplex PCR, and TCRdb holds only the in-frame ones, with some missing. The sample holds some 58,000 clones, around nine tenths seen once. This specimen comes from a study of OX40 agonist ivuxolimab in advanced cancers. There are 14 residues in the CDR3. CDR1 and CDR2 (germline): SGHRS, YFSETQ. The J gene is TRBJ2-5, the V gene TRBV5-1; 11 nucleotides agree with TRBD1. The DNA end is more similar to TRBJ2-7, so the J call may be wrong. Sample: CD4+ or CD8+ T cells sorted from blood, taken in a trial of the OX40 agonist ivuxolimab. The sequence was collected from an adult with an advanced solid tumor such as melanoma, head and neck, liver or kidney cancer. The CDR3 sequence: CASSPRTGGDEQYF. The CDR3 DNA follows: TGCGCCAGCAGCCCGCGGACAGGGGGCGACGAGCAGTACTTC.